A selection of T cell receptor beta chains follows, all from one sample in a study of molecular identifiers for immune sequencing clone quantification. TCRdb used MiXCR to reprocess the PCR reads, holding one entry per CDR3 protein. Among around 480,000 distinct CDR3 sequences listed, about 26% were seen once. The material sequenced was naive CD8+ T cells from blood, with Jurkat cell RNA spiked in. The receptors originated from a human donor in good health. Some libraries in this study had Jurkat cell RNA spiked in. CDR3s include the opening cysteine and the closing phenylalanine or tryptophan. The D gene is left open where the match is weak. Clone size is stated in some rows and not others, as once, few, many or a class when expanded.

d_call j_call clone_size v_call cdr3_length cdr3_nt cdr3_aa
TRBD2 TRBJ2-2 NA TRBV7-9 16 TGTGCCAGCAGCTCCCCTGCGCGGGGGAATGCCGGGGAGCTGTTTTTT CASSSPARGNAGELFF
NA TRBJ1-4 many TRBV6-5 15 TGTGCCAGCAGTTACGAAGTTCGGACGGCCGAAAAACTGTTTTTT CASSYEVRTAEKLFF
NA TRBJ1-2 few TRBV19 14 TGTGCCAGTAGTCCCCGTGGAAGTAACTATGGCTACACCTTC CASSPRGSNYGYTF
TRBD1 TRBJ1-5 few TRBV2 17 TGTGCCAGCAGTGGGTTGGGGGACAGTCTTAGCAATCAGCCCCAGCATTTT CASSGLGDSLSNQPQHF
NA TRBJ1-3 few TRBV12-3/TRBV12-4 15 TGTGCCAGCAGCCGACGGGGGGACACTGGAAACACCATATATTTT CASSRRGDTGNTIYF
TRBD2 TRBJ2-5 few TRBV5-1 17 TGCGCCAGCAGCTTCAACTTAGCGGGAGCGGGCCAAGAGACCCAGTACTTC CASSFNLAGAGQETQYF
TRBD1 TRBJ2-7 few TRBV7-2 15 TGTGCCAGCAGCGACGGGACAGGGGGTGCCTACGAGCAGTACTTC CASSDGTGGAYEQYF
TRBD1 TRBJ2-5 few TRBV29-1 14 TGCAGCGTCGACAACAGGGGGCAGAGGGAGACCCAGTACTTC CSVDNRGQRETQYF
NA TRBJ1-1 many TRBV27 15 TGTGCCAGCAGTCTCCACGTCCGGTTGAACACTGAAGCTTTCTTT CASSLHVRLNTEAFF
TRBD1 TRBJ2-2 few TRBV5-3 17 TGTGCCAGCAGCTCCGATTCGGACAGGGGGAGCACCGGGGAGCTGTTTTTT CASSSDSDRGSTGELFF
NA TRBJ1-6 many TRBV6-5 14 TGTGCCAGCAGTGACACAGGGCTCCCATCACCCCTCCACTTT CASSDTGLPSPLHF
TRBD1 TRBJ2-2 NA TRBV5-4 18 TGTGCCAGCAGCCCCCTTACAAAGGACAGGGCGGACACCGGGGAGCTGTTTTTT CASSPLTKDRADTGELFF
TRBD1 TRBJ2-7 NA TRBV19 15 TGTGCCAGTAGTATAGGGACAGGGTTCTCCTACGAGCAGTACTTC CASSIGTGFSYEQYF
TRBD2 TRBJ2-7 NA TRBV11-2 15 TGTGCCAACAGCTTAGCGGCGGGGGGGCTACACGAGCAGTACTTC CANSLAAGGLHEQYF
TRBD1 TRBJ1-3 NA TRBV15 16 TGTGCCACCAGCAGAGCCCAGGGGGAAACTGGAAACACCATATATTTT CATSRAQGETGNTIYF
NA TRBJ2-2 few TRBV20-1 13 TGCAGTGCTAAGGAGGTGAACACCGGGGAGCTGTTTTTT CSAKEVNTGELFF
NA TRBJ1-2 few TRBV6-2/TRBV6-3 15 TGTGCCAGCAGTTACTCGAGTCCGGGTTACTATGGCTACACCTTC CASSYSSPGYYGYTF
TRBD2 TRBJ2-3 NA TRBV9 15 TGTGCCAGCAGCGTTAGCGGGGGAGTAGAAGATACGCAGTATTTT CASSVSGGVEDTQYF
TRBD1 TRBJ2-7 NA TRBV4-3 17 TGCGCCAGCAGCCAAGAAATATACGGACAGGCCGACTACGAGCAGTACTTC CASSQEIYGQADYEQYF
NA TRBJ1-4 few TRBV7-9 15 TGTGCCAGCAGCCTAAACTCAGGGGAGGGTGAAAAACTGTTTTTT CASSLNSGEGEKLFF
NA TRBJ2-7 NA TRBV4-3 15 TGCGCCAGCAGCCAAGACGCGACAGCCTCCTACGAGCAGTACTTC CASSQDATASYEQYF
NA TRBJ2-5 NA TRBV4-2 15 TGTGCCAGCCGTCCAGGGCCCACTAAACCCGCGACCCAGTACTTC CASRPGPTKPATQYF
NA TRBJ1-1 NA TRBV27 17 TGTGCCAGCAGTTTATCTCCCCTCCCACCGCTTAACACTGAAGCTTTCTTT CASSLSPLPPLNTEAFF
NA TRBJ1-2 many TRBV6-2/TRBV6-3 11 TGTGCCAGCTCGGACAGTCGGGGCTACACCTTC CASSDSRGYTF
NA TRBJ1-1 few TRBV25-1 14 TGTGCCAGCAGTGAATCGATGGGCCGAACTGAAGCTTTCTTT CASSESMGRTEAFF
NA TRBJ2-7 few TRBV4-1 15 TGCGCCAGCAGCCAAGAAATAAGGCAGAGATACGAGCAGTACTTC CASSQEIRQRYEQYF
TRBD1 TRBJ1-2 NA TRBV29-1 18 TGCAGCGTTGAAGATCGTGGGGACAGCTACGACGATTCATATGGCTACACCTTC CSVEDRGDSYDDSYGYTF
TRBD2 TRBJ2-1 NA TRBV5-1 15 TGCGCCAGCAGCTTGGGAGCGGGAGAGAGGAATGAGCAGTTCTTC CASSLGAGERNEQFF
TRBD1 TRBJ2-3 few TRBV11-2 15 TGTGCCAGCAGCCCCCGGGGACAGATAACAGATACGCAGTATTTT CASSPRGQITDTQYF
NA TRBJ2-1 few TRBV7-9 14 TGTGCCAGCACAAACCAGAGCTCCTACAATGAGCAGTTCTTC CASTNQSSYNEQFF
NA TRBJ2-3 NA TRBV20-1 16 TGCAGTGCTAGAGAGGTTTTGGCAGGGAGCACAGATACGCAGTATTTT CSAREVLAGSTDTQYF
NA TRBJ2-1 few TRBV20-1 18 TGCAGTGCTAGAGATACCCACACCCAGCGGTTTACCTACAATGAGCAGTTCTTC CSARDTHTQRFTYNEQFF
TRBD2 TRBJ2-7 NA TRBV2 15 TGTGCCAGCAGTGAAGCAACTAGCGGGAGCTACGAGCAGTACTTC CASSEATSGSYEQYF
NA TRBJ1-3 many TRBV7-9 13 TGTGCCAGCAGCTTAGTTGCAGGAAACACCATATATTTT CASSLVAGNTIYF
NA TRBJ1-1 few TRBV11-2 12 TGTGCCAGCAGCATGACCGTGACTGAAGCTTTCTTT CASSMTVTEAFF
NA TRBJ2-7 NA TRBV28 14 TGTGCCAGCAGTCTCTGGGATGCGGCCTACGAGCAGTACTTC CASSLWDAAYEQYF
NA TRBJ1-1 NA TRBV4-1 15 TGCGCCAGCAGCCAAGAGGACGGGGCGAACACTGAAGCTTTCTTT CASSQEDGANTEAFF
NA TRBJ2-7 NA TRBV11-2 15 TGTGCCAGCAGCTTATTTCAGGACCCGCCGGGCGAGCAGTACTTC CASSLFQDPPGEQYF
NA TRBJ1-4 many TRBV25-1 13 TGTGCCAGCAGTTGGCAGGGGAATGAAAAACTGTTTTTT CASSWQGNEKLFF
NA TRBJ2-2 many TRBV4-1 14 TGCGCCAGCAGCCAAGATCTAAACGTACGGGAGCTGTTTTTT CASSQDLNVRELFF
NA TRBJ1-1 many TRBV7-9 16 TGTGCCAGCAGCTCCGGACAGACGGGCGTCCGCACTGAAGCTTTCTTT CASSSGQTGVRTEAFF
TRBD2 TRBJ2-7 few TRBV25-1 13 TGTGCCAGACAGACTAGCGGGAACTACGAGCAGTACTTC CARQTSGNYEQYF
NA TRBJ2-1 NA TRBV7-9 16 TGTGCCAGCAGCTTAGGGGGTTACACCAAGCCCAATGAGCAGTTCTTC CASSLGGYTKPNEQFF
NA TRBJ2-3 NA TRBV20-1 19 TGCAGTGCTAGGGCCCCAGGCTCCTTTACAGGAAGTGGCACAGATACGCAGTATTTT CSARAPGSFTGSGTDTQYF
NA TRBJ2-7 NA TRBV20-1 15 TGCAGTGCTCCTCACGTGGGGACGGCCCCTTACGAGCAGTGCTTC CSAPHVGTAPYEQCF
NA TRBJ2-7 NA TRBV30 14 TGTGCCTGGAGTGCCTACAGCCTCTCCTACGAGCAGTACTTC CAWSAYSLSYEQYF
NA TRBJ2-7 NA TRBV7-9 14 TGTGCCAGCAGCTTACCCCTCTCCTCCTACGAGCAGTACTTC CASSLPLSSYEQYF
TRBD1 TRBJ2-3 many TRBV7-9 15 TGTGCCAGCAGCAGACAGGGTATTAGCACAGATACGCAGTATTTT CASSRQGISTDTQYF
TRBD1 TRBJ1-3 many TRBV7-2 14 TGTGCCAGCAGCTTGACAGGGCCTGGAAACACCATATATTTT CASSLTGPGNTIYF
NA TRBJ2-3 many TRBV7-9 12 TGTGCCAGCAGCGTTAGCACAGATACGCAGTATTTT CASSVSTDTQYF
NA TRBJ2-5 NA TRBV15 16 TGTGCCACCAGCACCGAGGGGGAAGGTTTCAGGGAGACCCAGTACTTC CATSTEGEGFRETQYF
NA TRBJ2-2 NA TRBV30 13 TGTGCCTGGAGTGTTTGGTCAACCGGGGAGCTGTTTTTT CAWSVWSTGELFF
NA TRBJ2-1 few TRBV7-8 17 TGTGCCAGCAGCTTAGAGGAGGGGCGCCTTCTCTACAATGAGCAGTTCTTC CASSLEEGRLLYNEQFF
NA TRBJ2-7 NA TRBV27 13 TGTGCCAGCAGTTTATCGGCCCAGGGGGAGCAGTACTTC CASSLSAQGEQYF
NA TRBJ1-1 many TRBV6-5 13 TGTGCCAGCAGACCCAGGCGGGTCTTTGAAGCTTTCTTT CASRPRRVFEAFF